The text below deals with one T cell receptor beta chain. Its cognate antigen is unknown. The primer mix had 60 Vbeta and 13 Jbeta primers. The assay was immunoSEQ multiplex PCR, and TCRdb's table has in-frame clones only and misses some. The sample includes over 90,000 clones, about 77% of them seen just once. From germline, CDR1 is SGDLS and CDR2 YYNGEE. This CDR3 is 17 amino acids long. V shed 4 bases and J shed 7 bases, with 24 bases lying between them. This entry is derived from a study of cytomegalovirus exposure and HLA in healthy donors. Points from the study as a whole: Indistinguishable V segments, including TRBV6-2 and TRBV6-3, were excluded.

The chain links TRBV9 to TRBJ1-5; D perhaps matches TRBD1 (5 bases). This sequence was found in a woman younger than 30 in good health and CMV-seropositive. What was sequenced was PBMCs. CDR3 loop: CASSITRDPGGDQPQHF. Here the CDR3 DNA reads TGTGCCAGCAGCATTACCCGGGACCCAGGAGGGGACCAGCCCCAGCATTTT.